This TCR beta chain is drawn from a study of human T cells and chemical hapten exposure. Study-level findings and limits: While controls formed fewer of them, expanded TCRs formed significantly more large CDR3 similarity clusters.

As for time point: patch test 2, 6 weeks after DPC sensitization. Treatment given: therapeutic diphenylcyclopropenone sensitization with weekly scalp DPC. TCRdb re-analysed the RACE reads in MiXCR, keeping a single row per CDR3 protein. The sample has some 350,000 distinct CDR3 sequences, under 6.5% seen once. This clonotype came up many times. Its cognate antigen is unknown. The length of the CDR3 is 15 residues. The V gene end was trimmed by 5 bases and the J gene end by 5 bases; junction bases not matched to a gene: 4. Germline CDR1 reads SGHTA; CDR2 reads FQGNSA. The receptor's source is a woman aged 18-29 years with alopecia areata. Some clones in this sample may be carry-over from other donors' samples. The specimen comprised whole blood, sampled in connection with sensitization to the hapten diphenylcyclopropenone (DPC). This sequence joins TRBV7-2 and TRBJ1-4; 11 nucleotides align to TRBD1. The CDR3 spells CASSGQGAVNEKLFF. The DNA for the CDR3 is TGTGCCAGCAGCGGACAGGGGGCGGTCAATGAAAAACTGTTTTTT.